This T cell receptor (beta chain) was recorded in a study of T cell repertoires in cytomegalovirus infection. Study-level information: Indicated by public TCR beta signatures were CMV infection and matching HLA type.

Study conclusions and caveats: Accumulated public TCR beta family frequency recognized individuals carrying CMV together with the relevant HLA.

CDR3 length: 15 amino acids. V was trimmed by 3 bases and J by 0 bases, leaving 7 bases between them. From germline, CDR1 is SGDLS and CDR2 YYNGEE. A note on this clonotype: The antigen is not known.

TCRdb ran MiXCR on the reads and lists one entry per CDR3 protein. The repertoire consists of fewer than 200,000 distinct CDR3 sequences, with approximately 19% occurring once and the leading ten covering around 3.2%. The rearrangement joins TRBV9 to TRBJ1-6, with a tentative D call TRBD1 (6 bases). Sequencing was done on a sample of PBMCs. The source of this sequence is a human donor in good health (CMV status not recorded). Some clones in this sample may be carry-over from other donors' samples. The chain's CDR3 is CASSATGSYNSPLHF. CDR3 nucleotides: TGTGCCAGCAGCGCGACAGGCTCCTATAATTCACCCCTCCACTTT. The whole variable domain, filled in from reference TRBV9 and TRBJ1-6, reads DSGVTQTPKHLITATGQRVTLRCSPRSGDLSVYWYQQSLDQGLQFLIQYYNGEERAKGNILERFSAQQFPDLHSELNLSSLELGDSALYFCASSATGSYNSPLHFGNGTRLTVT.